The rows below give T cell receptor beta chains drawn from one sample of a study of metastatic and nonmetastatic thyroid tumors. TCRdb redid the clone calls on the PCR reads using MiXCR. The sample lists more than 40,000 clones, 24% seen once, with 13% to 15% in the top ten. Sequenced sample: tumor tissue. These receptor sequences come from a female donor with papillary thyroid cancer or a benign thyroid nodule (not recorded which). Some clones in this sample may be carry-over from other donors' samples. Each CDR3 is given with its conserved first and last residue. A D gene is named only where the DNA matches it firmly. Not all rows give a size; the values are once, few, many and, for expanded clones, a class.

v_call	d_call	clone_size	j_call	cdr3_nt	cdr3_aa
TRBV11-2	NA	NA	TRBJ2-3	TGTGCTAGCAGCTTAGATCAGGTGAAAAGCACAGATACGCAGTATTTT	CASSLDQVKSTDTQYF
TRBV10-2	TRBD2	few	TRBJ2-7	TGCGCCAGCAGTGACATAGCGGGAGCCCCGGAGCAGTACTTC	CASSDIAGAPEQYF
TRBV2	NA	NA	TRBJ1-6	TGTGCCAGCAGAGTCGGTACAGCCCATAATTCACCCCTCCACTTT	CASRVGTAHNSPLHF
TRBV29-1	TRBD1	many	TRBJ1-2	TGCAGCGTGAACAGACAGGGGGCGCACGGGGGCTACACCTTC	CSVNRQGAHGGYTF
TRBV19	TRBD1	many	TRBJ2-3	TGTGCCAGTAGTGAGGGGGCAATCTCCACAGATACGCAGTATTTT	CASSEGAISTDTQYF
TRBV10-3	NA	few	TRBJ1-5	TGTGCCATCAAGGGAAAGGGTAACAATCAGCCCCAGCATTTT	CAIKGKGNNQPQHF
TRBV9	TRBD1	NA	TRBJ2-1	TGTGCCAGCAGCGCACGGGGACAGGGGCAGAATGAGCAGTTCTTT	CASSARGQGQNEQFF
TRBV7-9	TRBD1	NA	TRBJ2-2	TGTGCCAGCAGCTTAGCGGACAGGGCTGACGGGGAGCTGTTTTTT	CASSLADRADGELFF
TRBV11-1	TRBD2	many	TRBJ2-7	TGTGCCAGCAGCCCGTTGAGGAGCGGGGGACCCTACGAGCAGTACTTC	CASSPLRSGGPYEQYF
TRBV4-2	NA	NA	TRBJ1-6	TGTGCCAGCAGCCAAGATAGGTACTACTCACCCCTCCACTTT	CASSQDRYYSPLHF
TRBV30	TRBD1	many	TRBJ2-7	TGTGCCTACCAAAAGACAGGGAACTACGAGCAGTACTTC	CAYQKTGNYEQYF
TRBV7-9	NA	NA	TRBJ1-4	TGTGCCAGCATGGGGGGGAAGACAACTCTTAATGAAAAACTGTTTTTT	CASMGGKTTLNEKLFF
TRBV9	TRBD2	many	TRBJ2-3	TGTGCCAGCAGCCCGGGACTAGCGGACACAGATACGCAGTATTTT	CASSPGLADTDTQYF
TRBV4-1	NA	few	TRBJ2-1	TGCGCCAGCAGCCAAGCCCGGATGGGCTACAATGAGCAGTTCTTC	CASSQARMGYNEQFF
TRBV2	TRBD1	NA	TRBJ1-1	TGTGCCAGCAGCCGGGACAGGGGGCGTTTTACTGAAGCTTTCTTT	CASSRDRGRFTEAFF
TRBV6-4	NA	NA	TRBJ2-1	TGTGCCAGCAGTGACCCACGCCTGGACTACAATGAGCAGTTCTTC	CASSDPRLDYNEQFF
TRBV24-1	NA	NA	TRBJ2-7	TGTACCACCAGTGAGACCGGGCCTCGGGACGAGCAGTACTTC	CTTSETGPRDEQYF
TRBV20-1	NA	NA	TRBJ1-2	TGCAGTGCTAGAGGAAAGGCAGGGGACTATGGCTACACCTTC	CSARGKAGDYGYTF
TRBV6-1	NA	few	TRBJ1-3	TGTGCCAGCAGCCCCGACCTAAACACCATATATTTT	CASSPDLNTIYF
TRBV4-1	NA	many	TRBJ1-6	TGCGCCAGCAGCCAAGATCGGGGGGGGCTGCGAGGAAATTCACCCCTCCACTTT	CASSQDRGGLRGNSPLHF
TRBV28	NA	NA	TRBJ2-3	TGTGCCAGCAGTAGGGGGGCGCGGGACACAGATACGCAGTATTTT	CASSRGARDTDTQYF
TRBV10-3	NA	few	TRBJ2-2	TGTGCCATCAGTGTAACCACCTGGGAGCTTTTTTTT	CAISVTTWELFF
TRBV11-2	NA	few	TRBJ2-1	TGTGCCAGCAGCCCGACAGGATCGCCTGCTGAGCAGTTCTTC	CASSPTGSPAEQFF
TRBV2	NA	few	TRBJ2-1	TGTGCCAGCAGGGGAAGCTCCTACAATGAGCAGTTCTTC	CASRGSSYNEQFF
TRBV13	NA	few	TRBJ2-2	TGTGCCAGCAGCTTTAGGGGGGTAACCGGGGAGCTGTTTTTT	CASSFRGVTGELFF
TRBV7-6	NA	NA	TRBJ2-5	TGTGCCAGCATCTTAGGTGGGATTGGGCGAGAGCAGACCCAGTACTTC	CASILGGIGREQTQYF
TRBV6-1	NA	many	TRBJ2-5	TGTGCCAGCAAAAGGACAAGAAAAGAGACCCAGTACTTC	CASKRTRKETQYF
TRBV10-1	TRBD2	NA	TRBJ2-1	TGCGCCAGCACGGTTCGGACTAGCGGCAGCTCCTACAATGAGCAGTTCTTC	CASTVRTSGSSYNEQFF
TRBV29-1	NA	many	TRBJ2-1	TGCAGCGTTGGGCGGCAGATGTTGGATGAGCAGTTCTTC	CSVGRQMLDEQFF
TRBV11-2	NA	NA	TRBJ2-6	TGTGCCAGCAGCTGGACAAACTCTGGGGCCAACGTCCTGACTTTC	CASSWTNSGANVLTF
TRBV29-1	NA	few	TRBJ1-2	TGCAGCGTTGAGGGGCAGCCCTATGGCTACACCTTC	CSVEGQPYGYTF
TRBV6-1	NA	NA	TRBJ2-7	TGTGCCAGCAGTGAAGGGGGGACAAAGATCTACGAGCAGTACTTC	CASSEGGTKIYEQYF
TRBV19	NA	medium-sized	TRBJ2-7	TGTGCCAGTAGTGCCCCTGGGCGGTGGCCCTGGGAGCAGTACTTC	CASSAPGRWPWEQYF
TRBV7-6	TRBD2	medium-sized	TRBJ2-5	TGTGCCAGCAGCTTGGGACTAGCGGGGGCTTATCAAGAGACCCAGTACTTC	CASSLGLAGAYQETQYF
TRBV20-1	TRBD1	NA	TRBJ2-3	TGCAGTGCTAGTTTGAGACAGGGGGGCGCAGATACGCAGTATTTT	CSASLRQGGADTQYF
TRBV7-6	TRBD2	NA	TRBJ2-3	TGTGCCAGCAGCTTAGGGACTAGCGGACTCACAGATACGCAGTATTTT	CASSLGTSGLTDTQYF
TRBV12-3/TRBV12-4	NA	NA	TRBJ2-5	TGTGCCAGCAGCCTAGGTGAGTTTCAAGAGACCCAGTACTTC	CASSLGEFQETQYF
TRBV7-2	TRBD1	NA	TRBJ1-2	TGTGCCAGCAGCTGGGACAGGGAGGGTGGCTACACCTTC	CASSWDREGGYTF
TRBV20-1	TRBD2	many	TRBJ2-5	TGCAGTGCTAGAGATGCGGGAGGCTCGCAAGAGACCCAGTACTTC	CSARDAGGSQETQYF
TRBV4-2	NA	many	TRBJ1-1	TGTGCCAGCAGCCAGCTGGAGGGGGTGAACACTGAAGCTTTCTTT	CASSQLEGVNTEAFF
TRBV28	NA	few	TRBJ2-7	TGTGCCTCTGGACTCGGTCCCTACGAGCAGTACTTC	CASGLGPYEQYF
TRBV24-1	NA	many	TRBJ2-7	TGTGCCACCAGTGGCGGGTCCTACGAGCAGTACTTC	CATSGGSYEQYF
TRBV6-6	NA	few	TRBJ2-7	TGTGCCAGCAGTTACCTCCGGACAGTATCCTACGAGCAGTACTTC	CASSYLRTVSYEQYF
TRBV6-2/TRBV6-3	TRBD2	many	TRBJ2-3	TGTGCCAGCATGCGAGCGGGAGGGTGGAGCACAGATACGCAGTATTTT	CASMRAGGWSTDTQYF
TRBV12-5	NA	many	TRBJ2-7	TGTGCTAGTGGTTTAACCGTCTACGAGCAGTACTTC	CASGLTVYEQYF
TRBV28	NA	NA	TRBJ1-5	TGTGCCAGCACGGCTCCCCGAGGGCCCCAGCATTTT	CASTAPRGPQHF
TRBV6-5	NA	many	TRBJ1-1	TGTGCCAGCAGTTACTCTCTGGACACAAAAACTGAAGCTTTCTTT	CASSYSLDTKTEAFF
TRBV6-1	NA	NA	TRBJ1-2	TGTGCCAGCAGTCCCGGCCGGACCGCTGCTAACTATGGCTACACCTTC	CASSPGRTAANYGYTF
TRBV6-2/TRBV6-3	NA	few	TRBJ1-3	TGTGCCAGCAGTTACTCAGCGACTGGAAACACCATATATTTT	CASSYSATGNTIYF
TRBV6-5	TRBD2	few	TRBJ2-1	TGTGCCAGCAGTTACCTAGAAACTAGCGGGAGCCCCCATGAGCAGTTCTTC	CASSYLETSGSPHEQFF
TRBV20-1	NA	NA	TRBJ2-1	TGCAGTGCTAGATCCGGGGGACTCGCTTTGGGTAATGAGCAGTTCTTC	CSARSGGLALGNEQFF
TRBV7-2	NA	NA	TRBJ1-1	TGTGCCAGCAGCTTATACAGCCCGAACACTGAAGCTTTCTTT	CASSLYSPNTEAFF
TRBV6-1	TRBD1	many	TRBJ2-5	TGTGCCAGCAGTGAACCGAGGGACAGGGCCTTCAAGTACTTC	CASSEPRDRAFKYF
TRBV12-3/TRBV12-4	TRBD2	NA	TRBJ2-1	TGTGCCAGCGCGGGACTAGCGTTTTACAATGAGCAGTTCTTC	CASAGLAFYNEQFF
TRBV4-1	TRBD1	NA	TRBJ2-7	TGCGCCAGCAGCCTACTTACAGGGGGTACCTACGAGCAGTACTTC	CASSLLTGGTYEQYF
TRBV15	TRBD2	NA	TRBJ2-7	TGTGCCACCCGGACTAGCGACCTCTACGAGCAGTACTTC	CATRTSDLYEQYF
TRBV6-1	TRBD1	few	TRBJ2-7	TGTGCCAGCAGTGAAGGGGACAGGGTAATGTACGAGCAGTACTTC	CASSEGDRVMYEQYF